This T cell receptor beta chain is drawn from a study of T-cell memory formation after mild COVID-19. This clonotype was seen repeatedly, ten times or more. Its antigen is still unknown. Whole-study findings and limits: Contracting CD4+ clones lay largely in CM and EM, with CD8+ ones residing in EMRA.

TCRdb ran MiXCR on the 5' RACE reads and lists one entry per CDR3 protein. Of just over 400,000 distinct CDR3 sequences listed, 23% were seen once; the top ten hold less than 15%. This CDR3 spans 14 amino acids. Germline V gene data show CDR1 as SGDLS and CDR2 as YYNGEE. The V gene lost 0 bases and the J gene lost 6 bases, with 10 bases spanning the gap. The chain has TRBV9 and TRBJ1-5; weak D call: TRBD1 (6 bases). The material sequenced was PBMCs or a T cell subset sorted from them (not recorded which). This clonotype was sampled from an adult woman who had mild COVID-19 (a few samples of this study predate the infection). Cell type and time point are not known. CDR3 region: CASSVGPGAQPQHF. The CDR3, as DNA: TGTGCCAGCAGCGTAGGGCCAGGGGCTCAGCCCCAGCATTTT.